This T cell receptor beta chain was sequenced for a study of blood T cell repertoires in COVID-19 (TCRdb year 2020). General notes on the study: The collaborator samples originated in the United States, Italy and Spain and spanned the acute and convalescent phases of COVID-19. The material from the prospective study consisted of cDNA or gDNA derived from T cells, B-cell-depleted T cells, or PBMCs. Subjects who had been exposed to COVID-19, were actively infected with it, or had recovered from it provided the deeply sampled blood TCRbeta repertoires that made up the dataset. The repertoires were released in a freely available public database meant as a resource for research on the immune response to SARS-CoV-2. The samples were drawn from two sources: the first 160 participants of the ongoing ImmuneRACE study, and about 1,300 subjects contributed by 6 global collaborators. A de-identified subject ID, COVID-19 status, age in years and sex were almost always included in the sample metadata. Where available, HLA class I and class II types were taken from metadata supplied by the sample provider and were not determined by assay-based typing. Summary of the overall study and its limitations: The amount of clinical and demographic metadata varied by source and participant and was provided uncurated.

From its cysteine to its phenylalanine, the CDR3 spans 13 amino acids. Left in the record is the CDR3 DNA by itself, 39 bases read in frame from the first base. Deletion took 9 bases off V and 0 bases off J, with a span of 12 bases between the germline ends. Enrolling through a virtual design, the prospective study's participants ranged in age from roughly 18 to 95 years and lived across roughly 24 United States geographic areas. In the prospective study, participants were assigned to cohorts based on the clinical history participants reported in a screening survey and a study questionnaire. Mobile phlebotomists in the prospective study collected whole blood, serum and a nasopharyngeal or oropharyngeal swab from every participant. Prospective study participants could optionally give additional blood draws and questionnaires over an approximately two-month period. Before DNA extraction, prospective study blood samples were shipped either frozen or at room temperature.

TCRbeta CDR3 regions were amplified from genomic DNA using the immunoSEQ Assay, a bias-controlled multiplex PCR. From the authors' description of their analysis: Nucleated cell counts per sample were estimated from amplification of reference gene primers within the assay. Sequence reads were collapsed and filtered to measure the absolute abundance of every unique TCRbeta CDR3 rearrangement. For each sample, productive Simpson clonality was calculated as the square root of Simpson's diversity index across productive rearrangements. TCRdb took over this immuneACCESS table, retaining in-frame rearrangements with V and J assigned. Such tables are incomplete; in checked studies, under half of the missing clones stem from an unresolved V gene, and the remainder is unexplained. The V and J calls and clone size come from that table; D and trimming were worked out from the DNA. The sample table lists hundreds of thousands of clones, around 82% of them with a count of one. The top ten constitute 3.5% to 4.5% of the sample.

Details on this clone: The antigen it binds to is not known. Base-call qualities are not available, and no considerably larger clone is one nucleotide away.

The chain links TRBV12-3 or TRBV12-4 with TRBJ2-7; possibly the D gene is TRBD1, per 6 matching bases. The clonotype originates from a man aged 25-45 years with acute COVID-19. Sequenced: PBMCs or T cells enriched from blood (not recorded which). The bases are TGTGCCAGTGCCGGGACAACCTCCTACGAGCAGTACTTC. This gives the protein CASAGTTSYEQYF.